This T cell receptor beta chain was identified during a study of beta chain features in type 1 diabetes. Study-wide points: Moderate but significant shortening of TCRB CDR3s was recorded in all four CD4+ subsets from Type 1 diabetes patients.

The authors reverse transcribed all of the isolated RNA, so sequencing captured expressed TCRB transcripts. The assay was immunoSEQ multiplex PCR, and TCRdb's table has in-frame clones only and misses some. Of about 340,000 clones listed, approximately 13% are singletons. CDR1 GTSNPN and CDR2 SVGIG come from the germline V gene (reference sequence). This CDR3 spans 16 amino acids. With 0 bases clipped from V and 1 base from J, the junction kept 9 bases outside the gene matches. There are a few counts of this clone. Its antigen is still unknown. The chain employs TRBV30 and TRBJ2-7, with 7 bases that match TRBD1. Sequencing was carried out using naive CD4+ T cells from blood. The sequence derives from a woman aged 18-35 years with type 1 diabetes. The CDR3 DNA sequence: TGTGCCTGGAGTGTACCCCACAGGGGTGGGTCCTACGAGCAGTACTTC. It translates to CAWSVPHRGGSYEQYF.